This TCR beta chain was retrieved from a study of response to subunit inactivated influenza vaccine. General observations from the study: New T cells are recruited in small numbers by each seasonal influenza vaccination, according to the authors' suggestion.

The V gene lost 3 bases and the J gene lost 5 bases, with 14 bases spanning the gap. CDR3 length equals 14 residues. The V gene's germline CDR1 is SGHKS and CDR2 YYEKEE (reference sequence). MiXCR, run by TCRdb on the RT-PCR reads, gives a single entry per CDR3 protein. Found here are 170,000 or so distinct CDR3 sequences, about 10% of them singletons; the top ten hold around 33%. This clonotype appeared a few times. Its antigen is unidentified. Sequencing was performed on CD8+ T cells sorted from PBMCs, taken less than 25 months after vaccination. The receptor comes from a man aged 50-75 years who received an inactivated influenza vaccine. This chain joins TRBV5-5 and TRBJ2-5; D tentatively reads TRBD1 or TRBD2 (5 bases each). CDR3 protein: CASSYWGLEETQYF. CDR3 sequence (DNA): TGTGCCAGCAGCTATTGGGGGTTGGAGGAGACCCAGTACTTC.